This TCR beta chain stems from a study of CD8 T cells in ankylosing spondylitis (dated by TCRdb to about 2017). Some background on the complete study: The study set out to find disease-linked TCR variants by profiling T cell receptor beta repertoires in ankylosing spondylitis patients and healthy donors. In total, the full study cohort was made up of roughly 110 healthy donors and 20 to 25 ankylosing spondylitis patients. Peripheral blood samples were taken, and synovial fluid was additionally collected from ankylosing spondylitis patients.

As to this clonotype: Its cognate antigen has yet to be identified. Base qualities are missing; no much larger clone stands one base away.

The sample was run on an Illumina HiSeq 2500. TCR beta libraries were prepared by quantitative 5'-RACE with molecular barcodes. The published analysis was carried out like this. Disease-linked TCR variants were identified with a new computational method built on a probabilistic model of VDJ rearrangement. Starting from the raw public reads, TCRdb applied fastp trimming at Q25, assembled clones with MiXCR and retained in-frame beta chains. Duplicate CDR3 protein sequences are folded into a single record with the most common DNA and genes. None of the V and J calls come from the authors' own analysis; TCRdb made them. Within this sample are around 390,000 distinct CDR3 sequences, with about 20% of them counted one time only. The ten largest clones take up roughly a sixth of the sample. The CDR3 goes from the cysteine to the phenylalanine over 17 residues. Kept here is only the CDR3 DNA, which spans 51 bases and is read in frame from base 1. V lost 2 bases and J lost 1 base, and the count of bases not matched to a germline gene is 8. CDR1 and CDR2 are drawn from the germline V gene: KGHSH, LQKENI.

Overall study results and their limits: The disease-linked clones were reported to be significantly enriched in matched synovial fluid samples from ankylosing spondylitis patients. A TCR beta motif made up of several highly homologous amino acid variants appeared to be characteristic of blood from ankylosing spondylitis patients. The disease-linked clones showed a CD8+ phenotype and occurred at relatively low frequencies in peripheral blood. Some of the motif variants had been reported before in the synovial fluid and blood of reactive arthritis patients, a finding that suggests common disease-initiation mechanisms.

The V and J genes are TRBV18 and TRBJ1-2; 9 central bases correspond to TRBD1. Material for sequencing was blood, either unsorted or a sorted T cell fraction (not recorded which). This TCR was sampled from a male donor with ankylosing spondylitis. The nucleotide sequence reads TGTGCCAGCTCACCAGGGACAGGGTCCCTATTTAACTATGGCTACACCTTC. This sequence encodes CASSPGTGSLFNYGYTF. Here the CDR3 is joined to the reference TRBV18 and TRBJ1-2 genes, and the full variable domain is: NAGVMQNPRHLVRRRGQEARLRCSPMKGHSHVYWYRQLPEEGLKFMVYLQKENIIDESGMPKERFSAEFPKEGPSILRIQQVVRGDSAAYFCASSPGTGSLFNYGYTFGSGTRLTVV.